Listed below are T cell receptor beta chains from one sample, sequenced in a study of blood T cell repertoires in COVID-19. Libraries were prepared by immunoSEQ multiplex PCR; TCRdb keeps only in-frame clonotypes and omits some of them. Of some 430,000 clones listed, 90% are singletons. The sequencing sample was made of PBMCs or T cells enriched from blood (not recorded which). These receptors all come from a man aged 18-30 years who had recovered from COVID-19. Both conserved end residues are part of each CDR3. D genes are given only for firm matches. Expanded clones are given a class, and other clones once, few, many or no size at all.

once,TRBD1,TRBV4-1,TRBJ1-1,TGCGCCAGTTACAGGGGCACTGAAGCTTTCTTT,CASYRGTEAFF
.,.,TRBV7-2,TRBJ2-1,TGTGCCAGCAGCTGGGCTTCCTACAATGAGCAGTTCTTC,CASSWASYNEQFF
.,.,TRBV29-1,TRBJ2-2,TGCAGCGTCAGGGCCACGAACACCGGGGAGCTGTTTTTT,CSVRATNTGELFF
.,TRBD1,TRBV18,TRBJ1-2,TGTGCCAGCTCATCCCTTTCGGGAAAGGGGGCGCTTTTGGATGGCTACACCTTC,CASSSLSGKGALLDGYTF
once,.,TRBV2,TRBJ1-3,TGTGCCAGTGTCCCAGATGTTGGAAACACCATATATTTT,CASVPDVGNTIYF
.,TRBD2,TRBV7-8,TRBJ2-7,TGTGCCAGCAGCTTAGACCTCGGTTTGGGTCTAGCGGGGATGGTGGAGCAGTACTTC,CASSLDLGLGLAGMVEQYF
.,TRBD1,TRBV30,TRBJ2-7,TGTGCCTGGAGTGTTCGTCGACAGGGGAGTTACGAGCAGTACTTC,CAWSVRRQGSYEQYF
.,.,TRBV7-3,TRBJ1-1,TGTGCCAGCAGCTTAAGTAGGAACACTGAAGCTTTCTTT,CASSLSRNTEAFF
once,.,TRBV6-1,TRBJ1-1,TGTGCCAGCAGTGAAGGGGTGAGCGTCACTGAAGCTTTCTTT,CASSEGVSVTEAFF
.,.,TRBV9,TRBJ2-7,TGTGCCAGCAGCCTTGGGGCCTACTCCTACGAGCAGTACTTC,CASSLGAYSYEQYF
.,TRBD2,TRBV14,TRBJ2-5,TGTGCCAGCAGCCAAGATAAGAGTCGGCGGGAGAGGGAGACCCAGTACTTC,CASSQDKSRRERETQYF
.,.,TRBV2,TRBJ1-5,TGTGCCAGCAGTGAGGGTCCGACAGGATTAGATCAGCCCCAGCATTTT,CASSEGPTGLDQPQHF
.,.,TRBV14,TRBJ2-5,TGTGCCAGCAGCCAGAGGTCAGGGGAGACCCAGTACTTC,CASSQRSGETQYF
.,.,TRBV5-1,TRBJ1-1,TGCGCCAGCAGCGTCGTCAGAATGAACACTGAAGCTTTCTTT,CASSVVRMNTEAFF
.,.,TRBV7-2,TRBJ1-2,TGTGCCAGCAGGATGCGGGAGATAATCTATGGCTACACCTTC,CASRMREIIYGYTF
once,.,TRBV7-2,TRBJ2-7,TGTGCCAGCACCCTCCCGGGGAGCGAGCAGTACTTC,CASTLPGSEQYF
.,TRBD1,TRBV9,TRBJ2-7,TGTGCCAGCAGCGTCGGACAGGGCCTAGTACCCTACGAGCAGTACTTC,CASSVGQGLVPYEQYF
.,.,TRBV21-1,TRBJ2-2,TGTGCCAGCAGCGAGGAAGAGCCGACCCATCCCCTTCCCGGGGAGCTGTTTTTT,CASSEEEPTHPLPGELFF
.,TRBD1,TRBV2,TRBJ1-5,TGTGCCAGCAGACGGGACAGTAGCGATCAGCCCCAGCATTTT,CASRRDSSDQPQHF
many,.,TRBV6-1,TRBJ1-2,TGTGCCAGCAGTGAAGGGGGGACTTTGAATCAGGGCTACACCTTC,CASSEGGTLNQGYTF
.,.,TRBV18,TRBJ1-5,TGTGCCAGCTCACTCTCGCAGAACCAGCCCCAGCATTTT,CASSLSQNQPQHF
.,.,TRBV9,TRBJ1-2,TGTGCCAGCAGCGTAGAAACGGAGAGAGCTAACTATGGCTACACCTTC,CASSVETERANYGYTF
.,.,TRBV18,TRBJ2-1,TGTGCCAGCTCACCGGCGGGTCCCTACAATGAGCAGTTCTTC,CASSPAGPYNEQFF
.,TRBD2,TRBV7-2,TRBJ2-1,TGTGCCAGCAGCTTAGGGACTAGCGGGAGTGATGAGCAGTTCTTC,CASSLGTSGSDEQFF
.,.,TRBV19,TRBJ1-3,TGTGCCAGTGGTGACTTGGCTGGAAACACCATATATTTT,CASGDLAGNTIYF
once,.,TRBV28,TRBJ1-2,TGTGCCAGCAGTTTGGCTGGCCCTAACTATGGCTACACCTTC,CASSLAGPNYGYTF
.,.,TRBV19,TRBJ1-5,TGTGCCAGTAGCAATGGGGGCAGCAATCAGCCCCAGCATTTT,CASSNGGSNQPQHF
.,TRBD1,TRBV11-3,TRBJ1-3,TGTGCCAGCAGCTTACCGGGACAGGGTACTCTGTCTGGAAACACCATATATTTT,CASSLPGQGTLSGNTIYF
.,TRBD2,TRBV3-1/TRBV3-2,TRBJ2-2,TGTGCCAGCAGCGACCGGGGGGCCGGGGAGCTGTTTTTT,CASSDRGAGELFF
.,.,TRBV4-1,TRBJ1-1,TGCGCCAGCAGCCAAGATAACGGGTTGAACACTGAAGCTTTCTTT,CASSQDNGLNTEAFF
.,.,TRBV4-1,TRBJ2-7,TGCGCCAGCAGCCAGGTAGGACTATCCCACTTCTACGAGCAGTACTTC,CASSQVGLSHFYEQYF
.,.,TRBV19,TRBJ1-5,TGTGCCAGTAGTAGACCCCCGGGGGGTAGCAATCAGCCCCAGCATTTT,CASSRPPGGSNQPQHF
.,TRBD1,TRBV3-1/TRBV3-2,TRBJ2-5,TGTGCCAGCAGCCAGGGACAGGGACGGGAGACCCAGTACTTC,CASSQGQGRETQYF
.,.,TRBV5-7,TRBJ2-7,TGTGCCAGCACCTCGTCACCCAGCTCCTACGAGCAGTACTTC,CASTSSPSSYEQYF
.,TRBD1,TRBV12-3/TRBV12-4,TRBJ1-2,TGTGCCAGCAGTCTATCAGGGGGCGGAGGCTACACCTTC,CASSLSGGGGYTF
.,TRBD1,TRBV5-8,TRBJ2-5,TGTGCCAGCAGCTCAGGGGACAGGGGGGCAGAGACCCAGTACTTC,CASSSGDRGAETQYF
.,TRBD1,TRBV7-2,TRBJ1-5,TGTGCCAGCAGCCGCTCTACTTTCGCTAATCAGGGGGAGCCCCAGCATTTT,CASSRSTFANQGEPQHF
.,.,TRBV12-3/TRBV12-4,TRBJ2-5,TGTGCCAGCAGTTTAGGGGGAGAAGAGACCCAGTACTTC,CASSLGGEETQYF
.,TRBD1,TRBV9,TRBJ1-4,TGTGCCAGCAGCGCTGGACAGGGGGGTGAAAAACTGTTTTTT,CASSAGQGGEKLFF
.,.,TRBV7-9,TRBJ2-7,TGTGCCAGCAGCTTAGTTCCTAGTCTGTCCTACGAGCAGTACTTC,CASSLVPSLSYEQYF
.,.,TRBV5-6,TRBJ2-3,TGTGCCAGCAGCTTTCGGGGGTGGTCAGGGGATACGCAGTATTTT,CASSFRGWSGDTQYF
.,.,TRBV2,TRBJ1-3,TGTGCCAGCCGTCGCGAAGCACTTAACTCTGGAAACACCATATATTTT,CASRREALNSGNTIYF
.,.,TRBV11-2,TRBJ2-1,TGTGCCAGCAGCTCCCATTACAACAATGAGCAGTTCTTC,CASSSHYNNEQFF
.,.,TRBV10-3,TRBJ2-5,TGTGCCATCAGTGAGCCGTCTTTAAAAGAGACCCAGTACTTC,CAISEPSLKETQYF
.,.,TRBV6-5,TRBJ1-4,TGTGCCAGCAGTCACAGGGATGGGGGTGAAAAACTGTTTTTT,CASSHRDGGEKLFF
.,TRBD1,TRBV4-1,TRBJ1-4,TGCGCCAGCAGCCAAGTCTCGGGACAGATTAATGAAAAACTGTTTTTT,CASSQVSGQINEKLFF